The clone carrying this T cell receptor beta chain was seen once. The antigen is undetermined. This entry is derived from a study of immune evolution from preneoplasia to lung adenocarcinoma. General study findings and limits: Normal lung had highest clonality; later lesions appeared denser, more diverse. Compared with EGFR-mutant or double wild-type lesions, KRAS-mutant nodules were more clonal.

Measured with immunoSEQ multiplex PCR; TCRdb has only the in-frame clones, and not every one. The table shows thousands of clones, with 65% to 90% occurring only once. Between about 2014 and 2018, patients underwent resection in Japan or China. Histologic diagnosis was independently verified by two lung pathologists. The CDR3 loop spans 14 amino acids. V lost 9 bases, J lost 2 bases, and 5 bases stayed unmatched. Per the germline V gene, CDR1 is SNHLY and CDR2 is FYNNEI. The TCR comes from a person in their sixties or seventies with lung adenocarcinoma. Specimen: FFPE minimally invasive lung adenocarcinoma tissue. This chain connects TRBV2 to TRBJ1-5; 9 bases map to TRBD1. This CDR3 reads CARGTGFGNQPQHF. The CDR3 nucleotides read TGTGCCAGGGGGACAGGGTTTGGCAATCAGCCCCAGCATTTT.